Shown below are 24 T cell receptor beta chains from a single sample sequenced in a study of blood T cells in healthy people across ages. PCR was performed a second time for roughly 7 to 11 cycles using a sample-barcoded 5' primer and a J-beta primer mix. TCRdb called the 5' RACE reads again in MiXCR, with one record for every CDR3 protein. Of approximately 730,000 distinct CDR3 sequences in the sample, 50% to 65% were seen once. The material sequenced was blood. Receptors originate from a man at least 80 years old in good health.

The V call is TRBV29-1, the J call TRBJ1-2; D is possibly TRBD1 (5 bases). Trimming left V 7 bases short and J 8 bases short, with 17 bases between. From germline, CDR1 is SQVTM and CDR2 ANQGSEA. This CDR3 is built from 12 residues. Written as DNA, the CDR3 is TGCAGCGCTACGTCCAGGGATGGAGGCTACACCTTC. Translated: CSATSRDGGYTF.

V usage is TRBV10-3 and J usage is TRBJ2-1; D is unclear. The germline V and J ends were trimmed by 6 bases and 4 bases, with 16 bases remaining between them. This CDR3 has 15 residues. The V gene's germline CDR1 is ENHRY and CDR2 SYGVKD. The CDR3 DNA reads TGTGCCATCAGCCCCGTGGGCAGGATATACAATGAGCAGTTCTTC. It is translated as CAISPVGRIYNEQFF.

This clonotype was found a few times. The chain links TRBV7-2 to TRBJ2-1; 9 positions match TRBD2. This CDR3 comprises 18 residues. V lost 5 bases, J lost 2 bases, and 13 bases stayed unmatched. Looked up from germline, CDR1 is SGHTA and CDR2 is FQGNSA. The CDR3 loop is CASSHRLGAGGPYNEQFF. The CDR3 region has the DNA TGTGCCAGCAGCCACAGGCTCGGGGCGGGAGGGCCCTACAATGAGCAGTTCTTC.

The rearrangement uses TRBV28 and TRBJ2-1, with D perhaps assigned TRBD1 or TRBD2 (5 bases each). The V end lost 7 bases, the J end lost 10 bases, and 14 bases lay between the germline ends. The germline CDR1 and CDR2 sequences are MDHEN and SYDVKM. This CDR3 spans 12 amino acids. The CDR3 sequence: CASTAGTYEQFF. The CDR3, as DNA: TGTGCCAGCACCGCTGGGACCTACGAGCAGTTCTTC. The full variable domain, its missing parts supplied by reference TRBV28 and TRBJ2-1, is DVKVTQSSRYLVKRTGEKVFLECVQDMDHENMFWYRQDPGLGLRLIYFSYDVKMKEKGDIPEGYSVSREKKERFSLILESASTNQTSMYLCASTAGTYEQFFGPGTRLTVL.

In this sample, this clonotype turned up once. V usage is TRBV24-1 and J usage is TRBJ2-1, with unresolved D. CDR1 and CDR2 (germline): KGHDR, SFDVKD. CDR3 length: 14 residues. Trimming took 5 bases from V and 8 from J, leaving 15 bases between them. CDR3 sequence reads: CATSGERFGDEQFF. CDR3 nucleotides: TGTGCCACCAGTGGGGAAAGGTTCGGCGATGAGCAGTTCTTC.

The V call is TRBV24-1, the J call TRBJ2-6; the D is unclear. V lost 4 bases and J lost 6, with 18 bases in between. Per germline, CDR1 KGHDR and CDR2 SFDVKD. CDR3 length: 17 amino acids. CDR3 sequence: CATSDQGTPAAANVLTF. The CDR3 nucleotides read TGTGCCACCAGTGACCAAGGAACTCCCGCCGCGGCCAACGTCCTGACTTTC.

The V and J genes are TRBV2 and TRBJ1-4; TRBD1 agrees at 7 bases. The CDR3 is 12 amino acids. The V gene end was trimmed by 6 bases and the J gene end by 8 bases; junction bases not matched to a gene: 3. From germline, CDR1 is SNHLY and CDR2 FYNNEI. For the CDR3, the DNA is TGTGCCAGCAGGGGGGACAGCGAAAAACTGTTTTTT. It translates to CASRGDSEKLFF.

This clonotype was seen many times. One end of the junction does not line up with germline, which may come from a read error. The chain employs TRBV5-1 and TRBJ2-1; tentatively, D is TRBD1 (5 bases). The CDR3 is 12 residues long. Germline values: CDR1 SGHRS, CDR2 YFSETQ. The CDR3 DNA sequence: TGTGCCAGCAGTTTAAAGGGGAATGAGCAGTTCTTC. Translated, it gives CASSLKGNEQFF.

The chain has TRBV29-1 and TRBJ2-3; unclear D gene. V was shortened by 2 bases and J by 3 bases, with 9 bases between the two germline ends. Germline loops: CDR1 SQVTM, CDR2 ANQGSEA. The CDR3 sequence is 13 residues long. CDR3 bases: TGCAGCGTTGAACTATTGGGGACAGATACGCAGTATTTT. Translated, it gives CSVELLGTDTQYF.

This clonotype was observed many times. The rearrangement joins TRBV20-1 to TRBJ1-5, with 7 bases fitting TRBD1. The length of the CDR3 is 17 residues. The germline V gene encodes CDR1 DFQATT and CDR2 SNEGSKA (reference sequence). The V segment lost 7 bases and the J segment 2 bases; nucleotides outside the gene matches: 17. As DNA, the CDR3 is TGCAGTGGAACGGACAGGCCGGACCTTCGTGGCAATCAGCCCCAGCATTTT. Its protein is CSGTDRPDLRGNQPQHF.

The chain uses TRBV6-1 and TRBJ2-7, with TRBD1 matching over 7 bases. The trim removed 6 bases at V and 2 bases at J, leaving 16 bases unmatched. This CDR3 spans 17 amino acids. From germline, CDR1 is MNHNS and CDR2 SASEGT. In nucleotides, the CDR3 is TGTGCCAGCAGGCCTCGTGCCATACAGGGGTCGGCCTACGAGCAGTACTTC. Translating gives CASRPRAIQGSAYEQYF.

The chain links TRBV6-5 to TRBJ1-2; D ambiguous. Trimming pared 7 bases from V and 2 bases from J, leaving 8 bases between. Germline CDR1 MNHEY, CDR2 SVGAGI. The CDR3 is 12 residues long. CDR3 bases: TGTGCCAGCATTAGTCCCAACTATGGCTACACCTTC. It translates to CASISPNYGYTF.

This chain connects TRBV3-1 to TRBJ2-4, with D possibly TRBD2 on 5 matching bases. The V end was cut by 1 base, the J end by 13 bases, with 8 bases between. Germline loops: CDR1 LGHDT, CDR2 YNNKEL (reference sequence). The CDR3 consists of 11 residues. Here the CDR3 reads CASSQGTLQYF. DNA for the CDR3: TGTGCCAGCAGCCAAGGGACTCTGCAGTACTTC.

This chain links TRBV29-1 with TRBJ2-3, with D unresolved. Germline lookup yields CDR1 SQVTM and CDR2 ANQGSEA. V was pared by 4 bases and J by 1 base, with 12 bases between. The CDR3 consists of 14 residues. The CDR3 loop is CSVGFGVGTDTQYF. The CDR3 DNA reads TGCAGCGTTGGGTTTGGGGTAGGCACAGATACGCAGTATTTT.

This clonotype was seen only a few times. The CDR3 sequence: CASAGTAHPTDTQYF. The CDR3 nucleotides are TGTGCCAGCGCAGGGACAGCACACCCCACAGATACGCAGTATTTT. The chain employs TRBV27 and TRBJ2-3, with TRBD1 identical over 7 bases. Germline V lookup: CDR1 MNHEY, CDR2 SMNVEV (reference sequence). Trimming took 8 bases from V and 2 from J; bases not matched to a gene: 10. This CDR3 has 15 residues.

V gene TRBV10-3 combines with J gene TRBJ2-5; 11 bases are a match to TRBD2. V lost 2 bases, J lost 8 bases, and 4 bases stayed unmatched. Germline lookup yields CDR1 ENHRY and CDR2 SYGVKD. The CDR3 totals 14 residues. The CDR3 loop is CAISELGLAGTQYF. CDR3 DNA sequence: TGTGCCATCAGTGAGCTCGGACTAGCGGGCACCCAGTACTTC.

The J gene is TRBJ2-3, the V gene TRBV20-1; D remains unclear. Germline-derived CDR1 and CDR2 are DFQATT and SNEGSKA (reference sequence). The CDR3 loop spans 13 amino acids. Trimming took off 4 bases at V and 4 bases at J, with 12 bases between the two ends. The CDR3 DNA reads TGCAGTGCTACCCTTTCCGTCGCAGATACGCAGTATTTT. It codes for CSATLSVADTQYF.

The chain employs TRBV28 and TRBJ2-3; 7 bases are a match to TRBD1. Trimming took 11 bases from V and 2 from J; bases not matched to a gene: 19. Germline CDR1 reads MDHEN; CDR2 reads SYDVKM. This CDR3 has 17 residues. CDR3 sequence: CAGITRRGQKHTDTQYF. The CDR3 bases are TGTGCCGGCATCACCCGTAGGGGACAGAAGCACACAGATACGCAGTATTTT.

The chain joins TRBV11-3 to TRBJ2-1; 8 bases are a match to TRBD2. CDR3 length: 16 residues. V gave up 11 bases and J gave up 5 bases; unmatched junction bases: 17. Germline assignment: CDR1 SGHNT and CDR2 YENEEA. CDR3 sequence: CAAIRNKRECHNEQFF. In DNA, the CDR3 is TGTGCCGCAATACGGAATAAGCGGGAGTGTCACAATGAGCAGTTCTTC. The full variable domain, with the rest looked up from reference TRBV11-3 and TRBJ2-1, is EAGVVQSPRYKIIEKKQPVAFWCNPISGHNTLYWYLQNLGQGPELLIRYENEEAVDDSQLPKDRFSAERLKGVDSTLKIQPAELGDSAVYLCAAIRNKRECHNEQFFGPGTRLTVL.

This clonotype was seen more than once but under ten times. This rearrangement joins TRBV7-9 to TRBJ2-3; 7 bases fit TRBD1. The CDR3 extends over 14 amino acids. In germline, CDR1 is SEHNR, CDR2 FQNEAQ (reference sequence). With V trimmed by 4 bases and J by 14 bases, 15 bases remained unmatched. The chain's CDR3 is CASSSPGTERYAYF. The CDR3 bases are TGTGCCAGCAGCTCGCCCGGGACAGAAAGATACGCGTATTTT. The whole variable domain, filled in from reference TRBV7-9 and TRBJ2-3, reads DTGVSQNPRHKITKRGQNVTFRCDPISEHNRLYWYRQTLGQGPEFLTYFQNEAQLEKSRLLSDRFSAERPKGSFSTLEIQRTEQGDSAMYLCASSSPGTERYAYFGPGTRLTVL.

CDR3 sequence (DNA): TGTGCCAGCAGTTTCGCGGGAGTTTTAACCGGGGAGCTGTTTTTT. Protein sequence: CASSFAGVLTGELFF. The rearrangement joins TRBV28 to TRBJ2-2; 7 bases line up with TRBD2. The germline V gene encodes CDR1 MDHEN and CDR2 SYDVKM. This CDR3 has 15 amino acids. J gave up 5 bases and V 3 bases, and 6 bases lay outside the gene matches. Full variable domain (remainder filled in from reference TRBV28 and TRBJ2-2): DVKVTQSSRYLVKRTGEKVFLECVQDMDHENMFWYRQDPGLGLRLIYFSYDVKMKEKGDIPEGYSVSREKKERFSLILESASTNQTSMYLCASSFAGVLTGELFFGEGSRLTVL.

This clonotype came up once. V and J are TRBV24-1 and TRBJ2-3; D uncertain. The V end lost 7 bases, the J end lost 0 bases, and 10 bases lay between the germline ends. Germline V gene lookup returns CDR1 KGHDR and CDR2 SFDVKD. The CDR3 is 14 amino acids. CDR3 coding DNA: TGTGCCACCAGCGCCGAACTTAGCACAGATACGCAGTATTTT. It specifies CATSAELSTDTQYF.

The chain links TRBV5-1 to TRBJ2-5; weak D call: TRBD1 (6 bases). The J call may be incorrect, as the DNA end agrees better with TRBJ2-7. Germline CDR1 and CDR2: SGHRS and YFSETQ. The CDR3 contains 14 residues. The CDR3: CASSFGQLTYEQYF. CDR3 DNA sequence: TGCGCCAGCAGCTTCGGACAGCTTACCTACGAGCAGTACTTC.

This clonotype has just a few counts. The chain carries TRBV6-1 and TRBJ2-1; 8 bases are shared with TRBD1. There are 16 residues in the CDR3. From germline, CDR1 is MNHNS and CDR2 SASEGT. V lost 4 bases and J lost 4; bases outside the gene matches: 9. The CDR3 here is CASSASTGAGYNEQFF. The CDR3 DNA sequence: TGTGCCAGCAGTGCCTCGACAGGGGCAGGATACAATGAGCAGTTCTTC.